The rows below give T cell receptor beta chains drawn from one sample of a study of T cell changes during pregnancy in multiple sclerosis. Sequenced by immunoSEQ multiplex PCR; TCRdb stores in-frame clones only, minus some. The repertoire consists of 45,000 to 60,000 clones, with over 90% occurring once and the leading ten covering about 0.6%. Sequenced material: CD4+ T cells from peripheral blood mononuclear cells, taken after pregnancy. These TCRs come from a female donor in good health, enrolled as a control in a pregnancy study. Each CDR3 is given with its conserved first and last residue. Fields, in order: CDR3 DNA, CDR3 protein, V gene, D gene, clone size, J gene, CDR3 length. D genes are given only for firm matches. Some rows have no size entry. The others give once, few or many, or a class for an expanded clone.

CDR3 DNA: TGTGCCAGCTCTCAAGACTCTACCTACAATGAGCAGTTCTTC; CDR3 protein: CASSQDSTYNEQFF; V gene: TRBV6-1; D gene: -; clone size: -; J gene: TRBJ2-1; CDR3 length: 14
CDR3 DNA: TGTGCCAGCAGCCGTGCAGGGCAGCCCCAGCATTTT; CDR3 protein: CASSRAGQPQHF; V gene: TRBV6-5; D gene: -; clone size: few; J gene: TRBJ1-5; CDR3 length: 12
CDR3 DNA: TGTGCCAGCAGTGTTCTTTTACTAGCGGGAGGGCCGGATGAGCAGTTCTTC; CDR3 protein: CASSVLLLAGGPDEQFF; V gene: TRBV2; D gene: TRBD2; clone size: -; J gene: TRBJ2-1; CDR3 length: 17
CDR3 DNA: TGTGCCAGCTCACTTGGACTAGACCAAAGGGCCGGGGAGCTGTTTTTT; CDR3 protein: CASSLGLDQRAGELFF; V gene: TRBV5-5; D gene: TRBD2; clone size: -; J gene: TRBJ2-2; CDR3 length: 16
CDR3 DNA: TGTGCCTGGAGTCCCTCCGGGAACACTGAAGCTTTCTTT; CDR3 protein: CAWSPSGNTEAFF; V gene: TRBV30; D gene: -; clone size: -; J gene: TRBJ1-1; CDR3 length: 13
CDR3 DNA: TGTGCCAGCAGCCCGATCTGGCCTAGCTCCTACGAGCAGTACTTC; CDR3 protein: CASSPIWPSSYEQYF; V gene: TRBV5-8; D gene: -; clone size: -; J gene: TRBJ2-7; CDR3 length: 15
CDR3 DNA: TGTGCCAGCTCAACGTCACAGGCGACGCTTAATCAGCCCCAGCATTTT; CDR3 protein: CASSTSQATLNQPQHF; V gene: TRBV18; D gene: -; clone size: -; J gene: TRBJ1-5; CDR3 length: 16
CDR3 DNA: TGTGCCAGCAGCTTAGCGCATCCATGGGGGGATAGCGGGAGCTACGAGCAGTACTTC; CDR3 protein: CASSLAHPWGDSGSYEQYF; V gene: TRBV7-8; D gene: TRBD2; clone size: -; J gene: TRBJ2-7; CDR3 length: 19
CDR3 DNA: TGCGCCAGCAGCGACCTCGGGACAGGGCACGTTACGCAGTATTTT; CDR3 protein: CASSDLGTGHVTQYF; V gene: TRBV5-1; D gene: TRBD1; clone size: -; J gene: TRBJ2-3; CDR3 length: 15
CDR3 DNA: TGTGCCAGCAGCGTGTCGGGGTCGGGTTCACCCCTCCACTTT; CDR3 protein: CASSVSGSGSPLHF; V gene: TRBV9; D gene: -; clone size: -; J gene: TRBJ1-6; CDR3 length: 14
CDR3 DNA: TGCGCCAGCAGCTTACCGGGACAGGGGGGAATCGATACGCAGTATTTT; CDR3 protein: CASSLPGQGGIDTQYF; V gene: TRBV5-1; D gene: TRBD1; clone size: -; J gene: TRBJ2-3; CDR3 length: 16
CDR3 DNA: TGCGCCAGCAGCGTTCGGACTAGCGGGGACCAAGAGACCCAGTACTTC; CDR3 protein: CASSVRTSGDQETQYF; V gene: TRBV5-1; D gene: TRBD2; clone size: once; J gene: TRBJ2-5; CDR3 length: 16
CDR3 DNA: TGTGCCAGCAGCTTTGAGGGAAGGGAGCAGTACTTC; CDR3 protein: CASSFEGREQYF; V gene: TRBV5-6; D gene: -; clone size: once; J gene: TRBJ2-7; CDR3 length: 12
CDR3 DNA: TGTGCCAGCAGTGACCCTAGCGGGGGGGTAGATACGCAGTATTTT; CDR3 protein: CASSDPSGGVDTQYF; V gene: TRBV25-1; D gene: TRBD2; clone size: -; J gene: TRBJ2-3; CDR3 length: 15
CDR3 DNA: TGCGCCAGCAGCCTTACTAGCGGGGGGGTCGTAAGCAATGAGCAGTTCTTC; CDR3 protein: CASSLTSGGVVSNEQFF; V gene: TRBV4-1; D gene: TRBD2; clone size: -; J gene: TRBJ2-1; CDR3 length: 17
CDR3 DNA: TGTGCCAGCAGCCCCCGAGCGGGCGGGGATACGCAGTATTTT; CDR3 protein: CASSPRAGGDTQYF; V gene: TRBV9; D gene: -; clone size: -; J gene: TRBJ2-3; CDR3 length: 14
CDR3 DNA: TGTGCCAGCAGCCAATCAGGGTTCTTTAGGAACGAGCAGTACTTC; CDR3 protein: CASSQSGFFRNEQYF; V gene: TRBV14; D gene: -; clone size: once; J gene: TRBJ2-7; CDR3 length: 15
CDR3 DNA: TGTGCCAGCAGCTTGGCCTCGACAGGACGGGAGACCCAGTACTTC; CDR3 protein: CASSLASTGRETQYF; V gene: TRBV5-8; D gene: -; clone size: -; J gene: TRBJ2-5; CDR3 length: 15
CDR3 DNA: TGTGCCAGCAGTTTTGATCCTACCGGGACAGGGGTAACTGAAGCTTTCTTT; CDR3 protein: CASSFDPTGTGVTEAFF; V gene: TRBV27; D gene: TRBD1; clone size: -; J gene: TRBJ1-1; CDR3 length: 17
CDR3 DNA: TGTGCCAGCAGTGAAAGCAGTACGAGGGCCTGGAACACTGAAGCTTTCTTT; CDR3 protein: CASSESSTRAWNTEAFF; V gene: TRBV6-1; D gene: -; clone size: -; J gene: TRBJ1-1; CDR3 length: 17
CDR3 DNA: TGTGCCAGCAGCACCTACATCAGACTAGATACGCAGTATTTT; CDR3 protein: CASSTYIRLDTQYF; V gene: TRBV5-8; D gene: -; clone size: once; J gene: TRBJ2-3; CDR3 length: 14
CDR3 DNA: TGCAGCACTCTTCGACAGGGGAACACTGAAGCTTTCTTT; CDR3 protein: CSTLRQGNTEAFF; V gene: TRBV29-1; D gene: TRBD1; clone size: once; J gene: TRBJ1-1; CDR3 length: 13
CDR3 DNA: TGTGCCAGCAGCCCACAACAGGGATATGGCTACACCTTC; CDR3 protein: CASSPQQGYGYTF; V gene: TRBV11-2; D gene: -; clone size: -; J gene: TRBJ1-2; CDR3 length: 13
CDR3 DNA: TGTGCCAGCAGCAGGGGGGGGTCAGGGTACCAGCCCCAGCATTTT; CDR3 protein: CASSRGGSGYQPQHF; V gene: TRBV7-8; D gene: -; clone size: -; J gene: TRBJ1-5; CDR3 length: 15
CDR3 DNA: TGTGCCAGCAGCCACCCGGGAGTATACGAGCAGTACTTC; CDR3 protein: CASSHPGVYEQYF; V gene: TRBV28; D gene: -; clone size: -; J gene: TRBJ2-7; CDR3 length: 13
CDR3 DNA: TGTGCCAGCAAAGAGCCGTACAATGAGCAGTTCTTC; CDR3 protein: CASKEPYNEQFF; V gene: TRBV28; D gene: -; clone size: -; J gene: TRBJ2-1; CDR3 length: 12
CDR3 DNA: TGTGCCAGCAGCGTATTAGGACACTCCCAAGAGACCCAGTACTTC; CDR3 protein: CASSVLGHSQETQYF; V gene: TRBV9; D gene: -; clone size: -; J gene: TRBJ2-5; CDR3 length: 15
CDR3 DNA: TGTGCCAGTAGCCCCCTGGGGGCCATGGGGGAGCAGTACTTC; CDR3 protein: CASSPLGAMGEQYF; V gene: TRBV19; D gene: -; clone size: -; J gene: TRBJ2-7; CDR3 length: 14
CDR3 DNA: TGTGCCAGCAGCTTTCGGACTAGCGGGATAACGCAGTATTTT; CDR3 protein: CASSFRTSGITQYF; V gene: TRBV11-2; D gene: TRBD2; clone size: -; J gene: TRBJ2-3; CDR3 length: 14
CDR3 DNA: TGTGCCAGCAGTGAAGGGCAGGGGAACGGCTACACCTTC; CDR3 protein: CASSEGQGNGYTF; V gene: TRBV2; D gene: -; clone size: once; J gene: TRBJ1-2; CDR3 length: 13
CDR3 DNA: TGTGCCAGCAGCTTAGCGGGTTATTCCTACGAGCAGTACTTC; CDR3 protein: CASSLAGYSYEQYF; V gene: TRBV6-5; D gene: TRBD2; clone size: many; J gene: TRBJ2-7; CDR3 length: 14
CDR3 DNA: TGTGCCAGCAGTCCTGGTCGACAAAGAGAGACCGAGCAGTACTTC; CDR3 protein: CASSPGRQRETEQYF; V gene: TRBV2; D gene: -; clone size: -; J gene: TRBJ2-7; CDR3 length: 15
CDR3 DNA: TGTGCCAGCAGCTTGTTGTCCCGACTAGCGGGAGGAAGCACAGATACGCAGTATTTT; CDR3 protein: CASSLLSRLAGGSTDTQYF; V gene: TRBV7-6; D gene: TRBD2; clone size: -; J gene: TRBJ2-3; CDR3 length: 19
CDR3 DNA: TGTGCCAGCTCACCTATCCTAGCGGGGGTGGCAGATACGCAGTATTTT; CDR3 protein: CASSPILAGVADTQYF; V gene: TRBV18; D gene: TRBD2; clone size: -; J gene: TRBJ2-3; CDR3 length: 16
CDR3 DNA: TGTGCCAGCAGCTTGGGGGGGGATAATTCACCCCTCCACTTT; CDR3 protein: CASSLGGDNSPLHF; V gene: TRBV5-5; D gene: -; clone size: -; J gene: TRBJ1-6; CDR3 length: 14
CDR3 DNA: TGTGCCAGCAGTAGACTAGCGGGGGGAAAGAGGACAGATACGCAGTATTTT; CDR3 protein: CASSRLAGGKRTDTQYF; V gene: TRBV2; D gene: TRBD2; clone size: -; J gene: TRBJ2-3; CDR3 length: 17
CDR3 DNA: TGTGCCAGCAGCCCCGTAGAGGAGCAGTACTTC; CDR3 protein: CASSPVEEQYF; V gene: TRBV6-5; D gene: -; clone size: once; J gene: TRBJ2-7; CDR3 length: 11
CDR3 DNA: TGTGCCAGCAGCGGTTACATGGACAGGGGGCGAGGGGAGCAGTACTTC; CDR3 protein: CASSGYMDRGRGEQYF; V gene: TRBV13; D gene: TRBD1; clone size: -; J gene: TRBJ2-7; CDR3 length: 16
CDR3 DNA: TGTGCCTGGCGTGGACCGGGGGGGAATCAGCCCCAGCATTTT; CDR3 protein: CAWRGPGGNQPQHF; V gene: TRBV30; D gene: -; clone size: -; J gene: TRBJ1-5; CDR3 length: 14
CDR3 DNA: TGTGCCAGCAGCGGGACAGGGATTGTGCCTCGGGGGGGTGCAGCTTTCTTT; CDR3 protein: CASSGTGIVPRGGAAFF; V gene: TRBV14; D gene: TRBD1; clone size: -; J gene: TRBJ1-1; CDR3 length: 17
CDR3 DNA: TGCAGCGTTTACTGGACTAGCGGGGGCGAGACCCAGTACTTC; CDR3 protein: CSVYWTSGGETQYF; V gene: TRBV29-1; D gene: TRBD2; clone size: -; J gene: TRBJ2-5; CDR3 length: 14
CDR3 DNA: TGCAGCGTGGAATGGCAGGGGGCTCGTGGCTACACCTTC; CDR3 protein: CSVEWQGARGYTF; V gene: TRBV29-1; D gene: TRBD1; clone size: -; J gene: TRBJ1-2; CDR3 length: 13
CDR3 DNA: TGTGCCAGCAGACGTGCCGGGACTAGCGGGAGAACTGAGCAGTTCTTC; CDR3 protein: CASRRAGTSGRTEQFF; V gene: TRBV28; D gene: TRBD2; clone size: -; J gene: TRBJ2-1; CDR3 length: 16
CDR3 DNA: TGTGCCAGCCTACCCTACCGCGGGGGGGCGGGAGAGACCCAGTACTTC; CDR3 protein: CASLPYRGGAGETQYF; V gene: TRBV4-2; D gene: TRBD2; clone size: -; J gene: TRBJ2-5; CDR3 length: 16
CDR3 DNA: TGTGCCAGCAGCCAAGTGTTCGGAGGGGACTATGGCTACACCTTC; CDR3 protein: CASSQVFGGDYGYTF; V gene: TRBV4-2; D gene: -; clone size: -; J gene: TRBJ1-2; CDR3 length: 15
CDR3 DNA: TGTGCCAGCAGCTCAAGAGGGGGGGCCCCAGGGGGCAGTGAGCAGTTCTTC; CDR3 protein: CASSSRGGAPGGSEQFF; V gene: TRBV7-8; D gene: -; clone size: -; J gene: TRBJ2-1; CDR3 length: 17
CDR3 DNA: TGTGCCACCAGCCCTGGGGGCAGTATCTCCGAGCAGTACTTC; CDR3 protein: CATSPGGSISEQYF; V gene: TRBV15; D gene: -; clone size: -; J gene: TRBJ2-7; CDR3 length: 14
CDR3 DNA: TGTGCCAGCAGGGGTGGGGCCTTAGGGGAGCTGTTTTTT; CDR3 protein: CASRGGALGELFF; V gene: TRBV21-1; D gene: -; clone size: -; J gene: TRBJ2-2; CDR3 length: 13
CDR3 DNA: TGTGCCAGCTCACGTAGTAGCGGGGGGGCCTTGGAAGAGACCCAGTACTTC; CDR3 protein: CASSRSSGGALEETQYF; V gene: TRBV18; D gene: TRBD2; clone size: -; J gene: TRBJ2-5; CDR3 length: 17
CDR3 DNA: TGCGCCAGCAGCTTGTCCACAGGCCAAGAGACCCAGTACTTC; CDR3 protein: CASSLSTGQETQYF; V gene: TRBV5-1; D gene: -; clone size: -; J gene: TRBJ2-5; CDR3 length: 14
CDR3 DNA: TGTGCCATCAGTGAGTTATTTGGGGGACTAGCGGGTTACGAGCAGTACTTC; CDR3 protein: CAISELFGGLAGYEQYF; V gene: TRBV10-3; D gene: TRBD2; clone size: -; J gene: TRBJ2-7; CDR3 length: 17
CDR3 DNA: TGTGCCAGCAGTAGCCGGACAGGTTGGGGGGATACGCAGTATTTT; CDR3 protein: CASSSRTGWGDTQYF; V gene: TRBV2; D gene: TRBD1; clone size: -; J gene: TRBJ2-3; CDR3 length: 15